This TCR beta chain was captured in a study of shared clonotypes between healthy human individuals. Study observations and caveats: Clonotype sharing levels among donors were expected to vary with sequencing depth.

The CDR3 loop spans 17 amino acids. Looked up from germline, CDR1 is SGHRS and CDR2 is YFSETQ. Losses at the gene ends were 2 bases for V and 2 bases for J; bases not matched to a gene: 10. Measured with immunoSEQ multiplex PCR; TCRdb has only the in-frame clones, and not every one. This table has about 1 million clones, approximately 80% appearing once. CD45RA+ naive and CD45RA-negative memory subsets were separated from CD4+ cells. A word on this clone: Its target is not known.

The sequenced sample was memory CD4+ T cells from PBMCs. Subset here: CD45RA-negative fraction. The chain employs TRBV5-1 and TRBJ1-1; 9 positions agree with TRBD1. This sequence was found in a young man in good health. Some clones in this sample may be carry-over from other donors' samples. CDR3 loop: CASSFVQGAGVNTEAFF. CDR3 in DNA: TGCGCCAGCAGCTTCGTACAGGGGGCCGGAGTTAACACTGAAGCTTTCTTT.